This TCR beta chain was captured by sequencing in a study of early T cells in non-severe SARS-CoV-2 infection. This clonotype was observed a handful of times. Its antigen is currently unknown. V lost 2 bases, J lost 0 bases, and 3 bases lay in between. Germline V gives CDR1 SEHNR, CDR2 FQNEAQ (reference sequence). This CDR3 region has 13 residues. Study-wide results and caveats: Matches to VDJdb favored anti-spike CD8 responses and missed private and CD4 specificities.

The TCR library protocol attached unique molecular identifiers to the individual cDNA molecules. MiXCR, run by TCRdb on the 5' RACE reads, gives a single entry per CDR3 protein. The sample has around 64,000 distinct CDR3 sequences, about an eighth seen once. Specimen: whole blood, collected at baseline. This receptor was obtained from an adult who was a healthcare worker with PCR-confirmed SARS-CoV-2 infection or an uninfected control (not recorded which). The chain recombines TRBV7-9 with TRBJ2-3; D unclear. CDR3 protein: CASSLISTDTQYF. In nucleotides, the CDR3 is TGTGCCAGCAGCTTAATCAGCACAGATACGCAGTATTTT.